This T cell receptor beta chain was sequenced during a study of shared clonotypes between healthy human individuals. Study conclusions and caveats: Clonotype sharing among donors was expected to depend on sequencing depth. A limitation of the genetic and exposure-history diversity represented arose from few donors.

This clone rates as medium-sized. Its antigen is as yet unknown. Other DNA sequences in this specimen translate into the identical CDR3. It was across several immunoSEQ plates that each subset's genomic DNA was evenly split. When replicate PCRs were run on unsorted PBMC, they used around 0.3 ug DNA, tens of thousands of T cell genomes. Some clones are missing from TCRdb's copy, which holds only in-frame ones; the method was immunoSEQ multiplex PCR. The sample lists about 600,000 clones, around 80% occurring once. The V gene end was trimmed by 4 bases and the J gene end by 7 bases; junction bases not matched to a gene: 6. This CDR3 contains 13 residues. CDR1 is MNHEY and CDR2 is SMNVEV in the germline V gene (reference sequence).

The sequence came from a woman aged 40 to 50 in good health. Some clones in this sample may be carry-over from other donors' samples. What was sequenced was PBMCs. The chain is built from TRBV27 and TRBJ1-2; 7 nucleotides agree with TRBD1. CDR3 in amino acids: CASSSYRGLGYTF. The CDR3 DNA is TGTGCCAGCAGTTCTTACAGGGGACTTGGCTACACCTTC.